These 22 T cell receptor beta chains came from one sample sequenced in a study of T cells expressing NK-cell markers. Reanalyzing the 5' RACE reads, TCRdb keeps one entry per CDR3 protein, without DNA. The sample shows tens of thousands of distinct CDR3 sequences, and around 50% sits with its ten largest clones. Sequencing was done on a sample of blood T cells: a sorted CD56 or NKG2C T cell subset, CD4+ or CD8+ T cells, or bulk PBMC T cells (not recorded which). The receptors come from a man aged 18-70 years in good health.

This chain links TRBV6-5 with TRBJ1-2; TCRdb outputs TRBD1, but without DNA this stays unchecked. Germline V gene data show CDR1 as MNHEY and CDR2 as SVGAGI. The CDR3 covers 16 residues. This chain's CDR3 is CASSYSLEGARYGYTF.

V is TRBV4-1 and J is TRBJ1-1. The CDR3 sequence is 15 residues long. Germline assignment: CDR1 MGHRA and CDR2 YSYEKL. The CDR3 here is CASSKGSQPNTEAFF.

The rearrangement joins TRBV4-2 to TRBJ2-1; TCRdb outputs TRBD2, but without DNA this stays unchecked. The germline gives CDR1 LGHNA, CDR2 YNFKEQ. The CDR3 consists of 15 residues. CDR3 residues: CASSQEGGGAHEQFF.

This chain joins TRBV7-8 and TRBJ2-1; there is no DNA to check the TCRdb D call of TRBD1. The CDR3 is made up of 17 amino acids. CDR1 and CDR2 from the germline V gene are SGHVS and FQNEAQ. CDR3 residues: CASSLNGGTASYNEQFF.

This chain connects TRBV5-1 to TRBJ2-2; TCRdb's D call of TRBD1 is untestable without DNA. The CDR3 length is 17 residues. Germline assignment: CDR1 SGHRS and CDR2 YFSETQ. CDR3 sequence reads: CASSLEGSVRGAGELFF. The complete variable domain, with remaining parts taken from reference TRBV5-1 and TRBJ2-2, reads KAGVTQTPRYLIKTRGQQVTLSCSPISGHRSVSWYQQTPGQGLQFLFEYFSETQRNKGNFPGRFSGRQFSNSRSEMNVSTLELGDSALYLCASSLEGSVRGAGELFFGEGSRLTVL.

This chain connects TRBV4-1 to TRBJ2-7; the D call from TCRdb, TRBD1, cannot be confirmed without DNA. Germline-derived CDR1 and CDR2 are MGHRA and YSYEKL. This CDR3 region has 13 residues. CDR3 residues: CASSQGRTSPRYF.

The V call is TRBV12-3 or TRBV12-4, the J call TRBJ2-7; TCRdb's assignment of TRBD2 cannot be checked, as there is no DNA. The CDR3 covers 14 residues. CDR3: CASTLGASGTEQYF.

This chain joins TRBV7-3 and TRBJ2-3; lacking DNA, the TRBD2 call made by TCRdb goes unchecked. Germline V lookup: CDR1 SGHTA, CDR2 FQGTGA. CDR3 length: 16 residues. The CDR3 is CASSPGLAGVTDTQYF.

The chain joins TRBV4-3 to TRBJ2-1; TCRdb reports TRBD2, a call that lacks DNA to check it against. The CDR3 extends over 18 amino acids. CDR1 LGHNA and CDR2 YSLEER come from the germline V gene. The CDR3 reads CASSLPPAGTSSYNEQFF.

CDR3 sequence reads: CSVETGGETQYF. V and J are TRBV29-1 and TRBJ2-5; the TRBD1 assignment by TCRdb is unverifiable without DNA. This CDR3 has 12 amino acids. Germline V gene lookup returns CDR1 SQVTM and CDR2 ANQGSEA. The whole variable domain, remainder taken from reference TRBV29-1 and TRBJ2-5, is SAVISQKPSRDICQRGTSLTIQCQVDSQVTMMFWYRQQPGQSLTLIATANQGSEATYESGFVIDKFPISRPNLTFSTLTVSNMSPEDSSIYLCSVETGGETQYFGPGTRLLVL.

This rearrangement joins TRBV28 to TRBJ2-5; TCRdb's D call, TRBD1, is unchecked because there is no DNA. The CDR3 consists of 15 residues. Per germline, CDR1 MDHEN and CDR2 SYDVKM. CDR3: CASTVLGDREETQYF.

V and J are TRBV7-6 and TRBJ2-5; absent DNA, TCRdb's TRBD2 call cannot be checked. Germline assignment: CDR1 SGHVS and CDR2 FNYEAQ. The CDR3 runs 13 residues. The CDR3 region is CASSPHGPETQYF. Together with reference TRBV7-6 and TRBJ2-5, the CDR3 gives the full variable domain: GAGVSQSPRYKVTKRGQDVALRCDPISGHVSLYWYRQALGQGPEFLTYFNYEAQQDKSGLPNDRFSAERPEGSISTLTIQRTEQRDSAMYRCASSPHGPETQYFGPGTRLLVL.

The chain has TRBV6-2 or TRBV6-3 and TRBJ2-1; without DNA, the TCRdb call of TRBD1 cannot be checked. The CDR3 loop spans 14 amino acids. CDR1 and CDR2 (germline): MNHEY, SVGEGT. The chain's CDR3 is CASTPFSEIGEQFF.

CDR3 in amino acids: CASSYNREFSPLHF. The chain uses TRBV6-2 or TRBV6-3 and TRBJ1-6; TCRdb indicates TRBD1, and absent DNA this call remains unverified. CDR3 length equals 14 residues. The germline CDR1 and CDR2 sequences are MNHEY and SVGEGT.

The chain joins TRBV4-1 to TRBJ1-5. This CDR3 has 15 amino acids. Per germline, CDR1 MGHRA and CDR2 YSYEKL. CDR3 protein: CASSQDGRGGQPQHF.

The genes are TRBV27 and TRBJ2-7; the D call from TCRdb, TRBD2, cannot be confirmed without DNA. CDR3 size: 17 residues. Per the germline V gene, CDR1 is MNHEY and CDR2 is SMNVEV (reference sequence). CDR3 residues: CASSFSILSGRAYEQYF.

CDR3 residues: CASSGTTLYNEQFF. The rearrangement uses TRBV2 and TRBJ2-1; TCRdb gives TRBD2 as the D gene, but with no DNA this cannot be confirmed. Germline V CDR1 and CDR2: SNHLY, FYNNEI. CDR3 size: 14 residues.

The rearrangement links TRBV6-2 or TRBV6-3 to TRBJ2-5. This CDR3 comprises 16 residues. CDR1 and CDR2 (germline): MNHEY, SVGEGT. The CDR3: CASSYLGLSTQETQYF.

The chain combines TRBV28 with TRBJ2-7; TCRdb reports TRBD1, a call that lacks DNA to check it against. Germline V gene sequence: CDR1 MDHEN, CDR2 SYDVKM. The CDR3 has 15 amino acids. CDR3 sequence: CASSRPRGYRYEQYF.

The chain employs TRBV24-1 and TRBJ2-7; as DNA is missing, the TRBD1 call by TCRdb cannot be tested. Germline CDR1 is KGHDR and CDR2 is SFDVKD. The CDR3 loop spans 16 amino acids. The CDR3 region is CATSDPRTGMPYEQYF.

This sequence joins TRBV6-5 and TRBJ2-7; TCRdb selects TRBD2, and the lack of DNA leaves this call unchecked. The germline CDR1 and CDR2 sequences are MNHEY and SVGAGI. The CDR3 covers 15 residues. This chain's CDR3 is CASSYAAGELYEQYF.

V and J are TRBV5-5 and TRBJ2-3; TCRdb calls TRBD1, which cannot be checked without DNA. Per the germline V gene, CDR1 is SGHKS and CDR2 is YYEKEE (reference sequence). CDR3 size: 15 residues. CDR3 amino acids: CASSLSRGRTDTQYF.